These T cell receptor beta chains were read from a single sample in a study of human versus mouse CDR3 diversity and MHC coevolution. Repertoires were generated with immunoSEQ multiplex PCR, while TCRdb's copy carries only in-frame clones and drops some. The table has about 83,000 clones, 85% to 95% seen once. Sequencing was carried out using naive CD4+ T cells from blood. Source of these receptors: a person aged 25 to 75 in good health. CDR3s include the opening cysteine and the closing phenylalanine or tryptophan. A D gene is named only where the DNA matches it firmly. Not all rows give a size; the values are once, few, many and, for expanded clones, a class.

v_call: TRBV5-6
j_call: TRBJ2-7
d_call: -
clone_size: -
cdr3_aa: CASSLVGGTYEQYF
cdr3_nt: TGTGCCAGCAGCTTGGTTGGGGGGACCTACGAGCAGTACTTC

v_call: TRBV19
j_call: TRBJ1-1
d_call: TRBD1
clone_size: once
cdr3_aa: CASSIRGRATEAFF
cdr3_nt: TGTGCCAGTAGTATAAGGGGGCGGGCAACTGAAGCTTTCTTT

v_call: TRBV5-1
j_call: TRBJ2-7
d_call: TRBD1
clone_size: -
cdr3_aa: CASSPRQGSLHEQYF
cdr3_nt: TGCGCCAGCAGCCCGAGACAGGGTAGCTTGCACGAGCAGTACTTC

v_call: TRBV18
j_call: TRBJ1-1
d_call: -
clone_size: -
cdr3_aa: CASSPNPSGGNTEAFF
cdr3_nt: TGTGCCAGCTCACCAAACCCCTCGGGTGGGAACACTGAAGCTTTCTTT

v_call: TRBV5-1
j_call: TRBJ1-4
d_call: -
clone_size: -
cdr3_aa: CASSLDPRGNEKLFF
cdr3_nt: TGCGCCAGCAGCTTGGACCCTCGGGGTAATGAAAAACTGTTTTTT

v_call: TRBV5-4
j_call: TRBJ2-5
d_call: TRBD2
clone_size: once
cdr3_aa: CASSLVDGTGGRQETQYF
cdr3_nt: TGTGCCAGCAGCTTGGTCGATGGGACGGGGGGGCGCCAAGAGACCCAGTACTTC

v_call: TRBV6-5
j_call: TRBJ1-2
d_call: TRBD1
clone_size: -
cdr3_aa: CASSSWDRGRGGYTF
cdr3_nt: TGTGCCAGCAGTTCCTGGGACAGGGGGCGCGGTGGCTACACCTTC

v_call: TRBV18
j_call: TRBJ2-5
d_call: -
clone_size: once
cdr3_aa: CASSSGSQETQYF
cdr3_nt: TGTGCCAGCTCTAGCGGAAGTCAAGAGACCCAGTACTTC

v_call: TRBV28
j_call: TRBJ1-5
d_call: -
clone_size: few
cdr3_aa: CASNPGLNQPQHF
cdr3_nt: TGTGCCAGCAACCCAGGGCTAAATCAGCCCCAGCATTTT

v_call: TRBV5-1
j_call: TRBJ2-2
d_call: -
clone_size: once
cdr3_aa: CASSLDRTNTGELFF
cdr3_nt: TGCGCCAGCAGCTTGGACAGAACGAACACCGGGGAGCTGTTTTTT

v_call: TRBV9
j_call: TRBJ2-2
d_call: TRBD1
clone_size: -
cdr3_aa: CASSVTGDYTGELFF
cdr3_nt: TGTGCCAGCAGCGTGACAGGGGATTACACCGGGGAGCTGTTTTTT

v_call: TRBV6-1
j_call: TRBJ1-5
d_call: TRBD1
clone_size: -
cdr3_aa: CASSDADRDQPQHF
cdr3_nt: TGTGCCAGCAGTGACGCCGACAGGGATCAGCCCCAGCATTTT

v_call: TRBV6-5
j_call: TRBJ1-2
d_call: TRBD1
clone_size: -
cdr3_aa: CASSSWTGESHGYTF
cdr3_nt: TGTGCCAGCAGTTCCTGGACAGGGGAGTCACATGGCTACACCTTC

v_call: TRBV7-9
j_call: TRBJ2-3
d_call: TRBD1
clone_size: once
cdr3_aa: CASSRTGTADTQYF
cdr3_nt: TGTGCCAGCAGCAGGACAGGGACGGCCGATACGCAGTATTTT

v_call: TRBV11-2
j_call: TRBJ1-1
d_call: -
clone_size: once
cdr3_aa: CASSLGSWSTEAFF
cdr3_nt: TGTGCCAGCAGCTTAGGTAGCTGGAGCACTGAAGCTTTCTTT

v_call: TRBV6-1
j_call: TRBJ1-4
d_call: -
clone_size: -
cdr3_aa: CASSEDRANEKLFF
cdr3_nt: TGTGCCAGCAGTGAAGACAGGGCTAATGAAAAACTGTTTTTT

v_call: TRBV13
j_call: TRBJ1-5
d_call: -
clone_size: few
cdr3_aa: CASSLANRASNQPQHF
cdr3_nt: TGTGCCAGCAGCTTAGCCAACAGGGCCAGCAATCAGCCCCAGCATTTT

v_call: TRBV19
j_call: TRBJ1-1
d_call: -
clone_size: -
cdr3_aa: CASSILPGGNTEAFF
cdr3_nt: TGTGCCAGTAGTATCCTTCCGGGGGGCAACACTGAAGCTTTCTTT

v_call: TRBV9
j_call: TRBJ1-2
d_call: -
clone_size: -
cdr3_aa: CASSAPPGPNYGYTF
cdr3_nt: TGTGCCAGCAGCGCGCCTCCAGGGCCTAACTATGGCTACACCTTC

v_call: TRBV4-1
j_call: TRBJ2-1
d_call: TRBD2
clone_size: -
cdr3_aa: CASSLRTSGGAYNEQFF
cdr3_nt: TGCGCCAGCAGCCTTCGGACTAGCGGGGGGGCTTACAATGAGCAGTTCTTC

v_call: TRBV9
j_call: TRBJ2-7
d_call: -
clone_size: -
cdr3_aa: CASSQGRGVSYEQYF
cdr3_nt: TGTGCCAGCAGTCAGGGGAGGGGGGTATCCTACGAGCAGTACTTC

v_call: TRBV10-2
j_call: TRBJ2-1
d_call: -
clone_size: -
cdr3_aa: CASSESPGISYNEQFF
cdr3_nt: TGCGCCAGCAGTGAGTCGCCCGGGATCTCCTACAATGAGCAGTTCTTC

v_call: TRBV5-8
j_call: TRBJ2-4
d_call: TRBD2
clone_size: -
cdr3_aa: CASSSWGGNIQYF
cdr3_nt: TGTGCCAGCAGCTCCTGGGGGGGAAACATTCAGTACTTC

v_call: TRBV5-8
j_call: TRBJ1-1
d_call: TRBD1
clone_size: once
cdr3_aa: CASSFLFSGRGQAEAFF
cdr3_nt: TGTGCCAGCAGCTTTCTTTTCTCGGGCAGGGGGCAGGCTGAAGCTTTCTTT